Below, 14 T cell receptor beta chains from the same sample are listed, as sequenced in a study of tumor and adjacent non-tumor tissue in lung cancer. RNA was extracted from bulk tissue without any cell sorting. The library came from three nested PCR rounds adapted from ARM-PCR protocols. TCRdb re-analysed the multiplex PCR reads in MiXCR, keeping a single row per CDR3 protein. The table has 75,000 to 95,000 distinct CDR3 sequences, around 77% seen once; the top ten hold about 9.2%. Material: lung tumor tissue. Source of these receptors: a woman in her thirties or forties with non-small cell lung cancer.

This chain uses TRBV29-1 with TRBJ2-1; a weak D match, TRBD1 (5 bases). The CDR3 sequence is 13 residues long. Germline V gene data show CDR1 as SQVTM and CDR2 as ANQGSEA. The V and J ends lost 6 bases and 6 bases respectively, with 15 bases between them. CDR3: CSVKRTLLNEQFF. The CDR3, as DNA: TGCAGCGTAAAGAGGACACTTCTCAATGAGCAGTTCTTC.

Note on this clonotype: At one end, the junction sequence differs from germline, possibly due to a read error. This chain uses TRBV4-2 with TRBJ1-6, with 7 bases aligning to TRBD1. The CDR3 is 16 residues long. The germline gives CDR1 LGHNA, CDR2 YNFKEQ. CDR3 bases: TGTGCCAGCAGTCCCAGTCAGACAGGGAGAAGTTCATCCCTCCACTTT. This translates into CASSPSQTGRSSSLHF.

With respect to this clonotype: Compared with germline, one end of the junction differs, possibly owing to a read error. The chain has TRBV4-2 and TRBJ2-2; the D gene is possibly TRBD2 (6 bases). This CDR3 is 15 amino acids long. Germline CDR1 is LGHNA and CDR2 is YNFKEQ. This chain's CDR3 is CASSQVSVNTGGLFF. CDR3 bases: TGTGCCAGCAGCCAAGTGAGCGTCAACACCGGGGGGCTGTTTTTT.

This clonotype was picked up a small number of times. Being one base from a much bigger clone, this may be a read error. J is TRBJ1-2 and V is TRBV28; D is unresolved. Germline assignment: CDR1 MDHEN and CDR2 SYDVKM. V was trimmed by 3 bases and J by 7 bases, leaving 24 bases between them. This CDR3 has 17 amino acids. CDR3 sequence reads: CASSLSGGPPLVVGYTF. Here the CDR3 DNA reads TGTGCCAGCAGTTTGTCAGGCGGTCCACCTCTGGTAGTTGGCTACACCTTC.

To note about this clonotype: A much larger clone lies one base from this, so it may be a read error. The V call is TRBV10-2, the J call TRBJ1-6, with D uncertain. The CDR3 contains 14 residues. V lost 11 bases, J lost 6 bases, and 17 bases lay in between. Per the germline V gene, CDR1 is WSHSY and CDR2 is SAAADI. This CDR3 reads CASRSAISNSPLHF. DNA of the CDR3: TGCGCCTCAAGATCGGCGATTTCTAATTCACCCCTCCACTTT.

A remark on this clonotype: One junction end does not reproduce the germline sequence, and a read error may be involved. V gene TRBV7-9 combines with J gene TRBJ1-2, with 8 bases lining up with TRBD1. CDR1 and CDR2 (germline): SEHNR, FQNEAQ (reference sequence). The length of the CDR3 is 14 residues. The CDR3 is CASTTLWTGNGNTF. The CDR3 DNA is TGTGCCAGCACCACTCTTTGGACAGGGAATGGCAACACCTTC.

A remark on this clonotype: A read error may produce the germline difference seen at one junction end. The genes are TRBV12-3 or TRBV12-4 and TRBJ1-5, with D uncertain. This CDR3 is 14 amino acids long. CDR3 sequence (DNA): TGTGCCTGCAGTTTCCCAGACCTCGATCAGCCACAGCATTTT. As protein: CACSFPDLDQPQHF.

Comments on this clonotype: A read error may explain this, as a much larger clone is one base away. The genes are TRBV7-9 and TRBJ2-3, with 7 bases that match TRBD2. The CDR3 is 15 residues long. The V segment lost 8 bases and the J segment 3 bases; nucleotides outside the gene matches: 11. Germline values: CDR1 SEHNR, CDR2 FQNEAQ (reference sequence). The CDR3 spells CASSNRDGGTDTQYF. Here the CDR3 DNA reads TGTGCCAGCTCCAATCGTGACGGGGGGACAGATACGCAGTATTTT.

This clonotype was observed many times. The CDR3 DNA is TGTGCCAGCAGCCTACACCAGGGTGGCGAGCAGTACTTC. It encodes CASSLHQGGEQYF. The rearrangement joins TRBV5-6 to TRBJ2-7; TRBD1 might be the D (5 bases). The CDR3 sequence is 13 residues long. Trimming left V 4 bases short and J 6 bases short, with 14 bases between. Germline V gene lookup returns CDR1 SGHDT and CDR2 YYEEEE.

This clonotype showed up many times. This rearrangement joins TRBV10-3 to TRBJ2-1; no clear D. Trimming took off 2 bases at V and 7 bases at J, with 3 bases between the two ends. The CDR3 extends over 11 amino acids. The germline CDR1 and CDR2 sequences are ENHRY and SYGVKD. The CDR3 is CAISERNEQFF. CDR3 DNA sequence: TGTGCCATCAGTGAGAGAAATGAGCAGTTCTTC.

In this sample, this clonotype turned up a few times. A much larger clone lies one base from this, so it may be a read error. DNA of the CDR3: TGTGTCAGCAGTTATCAAAGTGGTTTCGAGCAGTACTTC. Protein product: CVSSYQSGFEQYF. This chain connects TRBV6-5 to TRBJ2-7; D not resolved. This CDR3 contains 13 residues. Germline V gene lookup returns CDR1 MNHEY and CDR2 SVGAGI.

The CDR3 nucleotides read TGTGCCATCTGTGGGATCGTTTCCTTCTCTGGGGCCAACGTCCTGACTTTC. This codes for CAICGIVSFSGANVLTF. The chain recombines TRBV6-1 with TRBJ2-6; D is uncertain. CDR1 MNHNS and CDR2 SASEGT come from the germline V gene. Trimming took off 10 bases at V and 0 bases at J, with 19 bases between the two ends. This CDR3 region has 17 residues.

The rearrangement joins TRBV28 to TRBJ2-1; 7 bases align to TRBD2. Germline trimming cut 7 bases from V and 8 bases from J; bases unmatched to any gene: 17. This CDR3 is built from 16 residues. The V gene's germline CDR1 is MDHEN and CDR2 SYDVKM. The CDR3: CASTSSGIGLSDEQFF. CDR3 nucleotide sequence: TGTGCCAGCACCTCCAGCGGGATAGGGCTATCCGATGAGCAGTTCTTC.

This clonotype was recorded at least ten times. V gene TRBV4-1 combines with J gene TRBJ2-2; the match to TRBD2 covers 10 bases. Germline V lookup: CDR1 MGHRA, CDR2 YSYEKL. CDR3 length: 16 residues. J gave up 9 bases and V 2 bases, and 9 bases lay outside the gene matches. CDR3 in DNA: TGCGCCAGCAGCCAAACCTGGACTAGCGGTTCTCGGGAGCTGTTTTTT. It is translated as CASSQTWTSGSRELFF.